The clone carrying this T cell receptor (beta chain) was seen only once. The CDR3 contains 15 residues. With 3 bases clipped from V and 5 bases from J, the junction kept 10 bases outside the gene matches. Germline CDR1 and CDR2: SGDLS and YYNGEE. These data are taken from a study of T cell responses to AZD1222 COVID-19 vaccine. Method: immunoSEQ multiplex PCR; TCRdb's copy keeps in-frame clones and lacks some. The table lists 130,000 or so clones, 86% of them singletons. The J gene is TRBJ1-2, the V gene TRBV9; 7 bases match TRBD1. This TCR was recovered from an adult in good health. Sequencing was performed on peripheral blood, taken on day 0 of AZD1222 vaccination. CDR3 DNA sequence: TGTGCCAGCAGCGCAGGGGGTAGGGGTTATTATGGCTACACCTTC. The encoded protein is CASSAGGRGYYGYTF.